Each of the 26 T cell receptor beta chains below was sequenced from the same sample in a study of cytomegalovirus exposure and HLA in healthy donors. Repertoires were generated with immunoSEQ multiplex PCR, while TCRdb's copy carries only in-frame clones and drops some. The repertoire consists of 130,000 to 150,000 clones, with around 85% occurring once and the leading ten covering about 2.8%. The sequenced material came from PBMCs. These receptors were taken from a man aged 18 to 35 in good health and CMV-seronegative.

The chain carries TRBV27 and TRBJ2-7, with 7 nucleotides matching TRBD2. CDR1 and CDR2 (germline): MNHEY, SMNVEV (reference sequence). V dropped 0 bases and J dropped 6; count of bases not matched to a gene: 8. This CDR3 spans 15 amino acids. The CDR3 loop is CASSLSGAGAFEQYF. The CDR3, as DNA: TGTGCCAGCAGTTTATCTGGCGCGGGAGCTTTCGAGCAGTACTTC.

The chain links TRBV27 to TRBJ2-1, with D perhaps TRBD1 (5 bases). CDR3 size: 14 residues. Trimming shortened V by 3 bases and J by 2 bases, and 8 bases separated the two germline ends. Germline lookup yields CDR1 MNHEY and CDR2 SMNVEV (reference sequence). In nucleotides, the CDR3 is TGTGCCAGCAGTTTCCAGGGTGCCTACAATGAGCAGTTCTTC. Translated: CASSFQGAYNEQFF.

The chain has TRBV2 and TRBJ1-5; no reliable D call. The length of the CDR3 is 13 residues. V lost 4 bases and J lost 4, with 8 bases in between. The germline V gene encodes CDR1 SNHLY and CDR2 FYNNEI. Here the CDR3 reads CASSVPENQPQHF. The CDR3 DNA sequence: TGTGCCAGCAGTGTGCCAGAAAATCAGCCCCAGCATTTT.

CDR3 sequence reads: CASSLDRGRNEQFF. The CDR3 DNA reads as TGTGCCAGCAGCCTGGACAGGGGGCGGAATGAGCAGTTCTTC. This sequence joins TRBV7-2 and TRBJ2-1; the match to TRBD1 covers 11 bases. V shed 5 bases, J shed 7 bases, and the junction held 4 bases outside the gene matches. The CDR3 is made up of 14 amino acids. Looked up from germline, CDR1 is SGHTA and CDR2 is FQGNSA.

The chain has TRBV6-5 and TRBJ2-7; 7 nucleotides match TRBD2. The CDR3 is 15 residues long. Germline lookup yields CDR1 MNHEY and CDR2 SVGAGI. The junction had 4 bases not matched to a gene; V was cut back by 0 bases and J by 2 bases. CDR3 loop: CASSYSRRETYEQYF. In DNA, the CDR3 is TGTGCCAGCAGTTACTCTCGGCGGGAGACCTACGAGCAGTACTTC.

This chain joins TRBV11-2 and TRBJ2-2; D may be TRBD1 (5 bases). Trimming shortened V by 5 bases and J by 4 bases, and 17 bases separated the two germline ends. The CDR3 spans 16 residues. Germline V gene data show CDR1 as SGHAT and CDR2 as FQNNGV. CDR3 in DNA: TGTGCCAGCAGCCCTAGTTTCAGGGTTGCCACCGGGGAGCTGTTTTTT. This gives the protein CASSPSFRVATGELFF.

In its sample, this clone was seen many times. The genes are TRBV7-8 and TRBJ2-7, with D maybe TRBD1 (6 bases). Trimming cost V 4 bases and J 1 base, with 11 bases left between them. Germline CDR1 reads SGHVS; CDR2 reads FQNEAQ. The CDR3 is 14 residues long. CDR3 region: CASSWGLSSYEQYF. CDR3 coding DNA: TGTGCCAGCAGCTGGGGGCTCTCTTCCTACGAGCAGTACTTC.

The J gene is TRBJ2-6, the V gene TRBV2; D uncertain. Trimming cost V 7 bases and J 1 base, with 8 bases left between them. There are 14 residues in the CDR3. Germline V gene sequence: CDR1 SNHLY, CDR2 FYNNEI. This CDR3 is CASTQASGANVLTF. CDR3 sequence (DNA): TGTGCCAGCACTCAGGCATCTGGGGCCAACGTCCTGACTTTC. The whole variable domain, remainder taken from reference TRBV2 and TRBJ2-6, is EPEVTQTPSHQVTQMGQEVILRCVPISNHLYFYWYRQILGQKVEFLVSFYNNEISEKSEIFDDQFSVERPDGSNFTLKIRSTKLEDSAMYFCASTQASGANVLTFGAGSRLTVL.

The CDR3 bases are TGTGCCATCAGTGAGAACAGCTACTATGGCTACACCTTC. This encodes CAISENSYYGYTF. The chain couples TRBV10-3 to TRBJ1-2; D gene uncertain. Germline assignment: CDR1 ENHRY and CDR2 SYGVKD. V was shortened by 2 bases and J by 3 bases, with 7 bases between the two germline ends. This CDR3 has 13 amino acids.

V usage is TRBV7-6 and J usage is TRBJ1-2, with 7 bases matching TRBD1. In germline, CDR1 is SGHVS, CDR2 FNYEAQ. The V and J ends lost 5 bases and 2 bases, in that order; junction bases with no gene match: 2. The CDR3 runs 13 residues. The CDR3 DNA reads as TGTGCCAGCAGCCCGGACAGGAACTATGGCTACACCTTC. It is translated as CASSPDRNYGYTF.

With regard to this clone: The same CDR3 can be traced to other DNA sequences in this sample. The rearrangement links TRBV5-6 to TRBJ2-6; no clear D. V was pared by 0 bases and J by 4 bases, with 8 bases between. Germline CDR1 and CDR2: SGHDT and YYEEEE. CDR3 length: 15 residues. The CDR3 is CASSLGLSGANVLTF. In DNA, the CDR3 is TGTGCCAGCAGCTTGGGTTTGTCGGGGGCCAACGTCCTGACTTTC.

This chain joins TRBV7-9 and TRBJ2-1; TRBD2 matches 11 bases. The length of the CDR3 is 14 residues. Losses at the gene ends were 5 bases for V and 8 bases for J; bases not matched to a gene: 5. Germline CDR1 reads SEHNR; CDR2 reads FQNEAQ (reference sequence). CDR3 sequence reads: CASSVTSGTHEQFF. Written as DNA, the CDR3 is TGTGCCAGCAGCGTGACTAGCGGGACACATGAGCAGTTCTTC.

The V gene is TRBV6-6, the J gene TRBJ2-7; weak D call: TRBD2 (5 bases). The ends were cut back, 0 bases at V and 0 bases at J, with 12 bases in the middle. The V gene's germline CDR1 is MNHNY and CDR2 SVGAGI (reference sequence). The CDR3 is 16 amino acids. This chain's CDR3 is CASSYSKSGNSYEQYF. The CDR3 DNA reads TGTGCCAGCAGTTACTCGAAATCCGGGAACTCCTACGAGCAGTACTTC.

The rearrangement uses TRBV5-4 and TRBJ1-4; 7 bases are a match to TRBD1. V was clipped by 4 bases and J by 4 bases; unmatched bases: 10. Germline V gene data show CDR1 as SGHNT and CDR2 as YYREEE (reference sequence). This CDR3 has 16 residues. CDR3 loop: CASSPQGSGDNEKLFF. The CDR3 DNA sequence: TGTGCCAGCAGCCCACAGGGGTCTGGCGATAATGAAAAACTGTTTTTT. Drawing the rest from reference TRBV5-4 and TRBJ1-4, the complete variable domain is ETGVTQSPTHLIKTRGQQVTLRCSSQSGHNTVSWYQQALGQGPQFIFQYYREEENGRGNFPPRFSGLQFPNYSSELNVNALELDDSALYLCASSPQGSGDNEKLFFGSGTQLSVL.

The CDR3 DNA follows: TGTGCCAGCAGGACGACTAGCGGGATTGACAATGAGCAGTTCTTC. Protein: CASRTTSGIDNEQFF. This chain joins TRBV11-2 and TRBJ2-1; 11 nucleotides align to TRBD2. The V segment lost 6 bases and the J segment 5 bases; nucleotides outside the gene matches: 6. Germline CDR1 is SGHAT and CDR2 is FQNNGV. The CDR3 covers 15 residues.

V gene TRBV5-6 combines with J gene TRBJ2-5; 9 nucleotides line up with TRBD1. Germline V lookup: CDR1 SGHDT, CDR2 YYEEEE. The J segment lost 0 bases and the V segment lost 1 base, leaving 4 bases of the junction unmatched. The CDR3 consists of 16 residues. Here the CDR3 DNA reads TGTGCCAGCAGCTTGAAGACAGGGGGGGACCAAGAGACCCAGTACTTC. Protein: CASSLKTGGDQETQYF.

V gene TRBV30 combines with J gene TRBJ1-1, with D possibly TRBD1 on 6 matching bases. The CDR3 has 14 residues. Trimming removed 0 bases from V and 4 bases from J, with 12 bases in between. From germline, CDR1 is GTSNPN and CDR2 SVGIG (reference sequence). CDR3 sequence: CAWSVLTGATEAFF. For the CDR3, the DNA is TGTGCCTGGAGTGTACTGACAGGAGCCACTGAAGCTTTCTTT. Together with reference TRBV30 and TRBJ1-1, the CDR3 gives the full variable domain: SQTIHQWPATLVQPVGSPLSLECTVEGTSNPNLYWYRQAAGRGLQLLFYSVGIGQISSEVPQNLSASRPQDRQFILSSKKLLLSDSGFYLCAWSVLTGATEAFFGQGTRLTVV.

Here the CDR3 DNA reads TGTGCCAGTGCTGGAGGGGCGGGTGATGAAAAACTGTTTTTT. This encodes CASAGGAGDEKLFF. The chain couples TRBV19 to TRBJ1-4; perhaps TRBD1 as D (5 bases). Per germline, CDR1 LNHDA and CDR2 SQIVND (reference sequence). The ends were cut back, 8 bases at V and 6 bases at J, with 16 bases in the middle. The CDR3 is 14 amino acids. Variable domain in full (rest from reference TRBV19 and TRBJ1-4): DGGITQSPKYLFRKEGQNVTLSCEQNLNHDAMYWYRQDPGQGLRLIYYSQIVNDFQKGDIAEGYSVSREKKESFPLTVTSAQKNPTAFYLCASAGGAGDEKLFFGSGTQLSVL.

V usage is TRBV28 and J usage is TRBJ2-7, with D unresolved. The CDR3 length is 14 residues. Trimming left V 4 bases short and J 0 bases short, with 10 bases between. The germline V gene has CDR1 MDHEN and CDR2 SYDVKM. The CDR3 bases are TGTGCCAGCAGTTCAGGTGGCATCTCCTACGAGCAGTACTTC. Translated, it gives CASSSGGISYEQYF.

The V call is TRBV7-8, the J call TRBJ2-3, with 11 nucleotides matching TRBD2. Germline CDR1 reads SGHVS; CDR2 reads FQNEAQ. The CDR3 sequence is 18 residues long. After removal of 1 base from V and 5 bases from J, the junction contained 11 bases not matched to a gene. DNA for the CDR3: TGTGCCAGCAGCTTAGTGACCCCTAGCGGGAGGTGGTTAGATACGCAGTATTTT. This sequence encodes CASSLVTPSGRWLDTQYF. The variable domain in full, completed from reference TRBV7-8 and TRBJ2-3, reads GAGVSQSPRYKVAKRGQDVALRCDPISGHVSLFWYQQALGQGPEFLTYFQNEAQLDKSGLPSDRFFAERPEGSVSTLKIQRTQQEDSAVYLCASSLVTPSGRWLDTQYFGPGTRLTVL.

The J gene is TRBJ2-1, the V gene TRBV9, with a possible D match to TRBD1 (5 bases). The V gene lost 0 bases and the J gene lost 2 bases, with 9 bases spanning the gap. The CDR3 runs to 15 residues. The germline V gene encodes CDR1 SGDLS and CDR2 YYNGEE. This CDR3 is CASSVGQGPYNEQFF. The CDR3 DNA reads as TGTGCCAGCAGCGTAGGCCAGGGCCCCTACAATGAGCAGTTCTTC.

V usage is TRBV7-8 and J usage is TRBJ2-1; 7 positions match TRBD2. Germline values: CDR1 SGHVS, CDR2 FQNEAQ. V trimming: 6 bases; J trimming: 0 bases; junction bases outside the gene matches: 14. The CDR3 spans 18 residues. CDR3 coding DNA: TGTGCCAGCAGGCTTATGCCATGGGGAGGGAGCTCCTACAATGAGCAGTTCTTC. As protein: CASRLMPWGGSSYNEQFF.

This chain links TRBV6-6 with TRBJ2-3, with D possibly TRBD1 on 5 matching bases. The ends were cut back, 3 bases at V and 2 bases at J, with 12 bases in the middle. The CDR3 totals 15 residues. CDR1 and CDR2 from the germline V gene are MNHNY and SVGAGI (reference sequence). The CDR3 reads CASSYHGAITDTQYF. The CDR3 nucleotides are TGTGCCAGCAGTTATCATGGGGCCATCACAGATACGCAGTATTTT.

This chain joins TRBV6-6 and TRBJ2-7, with 10 bases that match TRBD2. The V and J ends lost 5 bases and 2 bases, in that order; junction bases with no gene match: 3. In germline, CDR1 is MNHNY, CDR2 SVGAGI (reference sequence). The length of the CDR3 is 14 residues. This chain's CDR3 is CASSPSGRAYEQYF. The CDR3, as DNA: TGTGCCAGCAGTCCGAGCGGGAGGGCCTACGAGCAGTACTTC.

The rearrangement joins TRBV6-6 to TRBJ2-3, with D unresolved. The germline V gene encodes CDR1 MNHNY and CDR2 SVGAGI (reference sequence). The CDR3 loop spans 13 amino acids. V shed 6 bases and J shed 0 bases, with 7 bases lying between them. The DNA of the CDR3 is TGTGCCAGCAGGGTTACTAGCACAGATACGCAGTATTTT. Encoded protein: CASRVTSTDTQYF.

This sequence joins TRBV27 and TRBJ2-7; 7 bases match TRBD1. The CDR3 loop spans 14 amino acids. The ends lost 1 base at V and 3 bases at J; junction bases unmatched: 3. CDR1 and CDR2 from the germline V gene are MNHEY and SMNVEV (reference sequence). CDR3 residues: CASSLLRQGYEQYF. CDR3 sequence (DNA): TGTGCCAGCAGTTTATTGCGACAGGGCTACGAGCAGTACTTC.